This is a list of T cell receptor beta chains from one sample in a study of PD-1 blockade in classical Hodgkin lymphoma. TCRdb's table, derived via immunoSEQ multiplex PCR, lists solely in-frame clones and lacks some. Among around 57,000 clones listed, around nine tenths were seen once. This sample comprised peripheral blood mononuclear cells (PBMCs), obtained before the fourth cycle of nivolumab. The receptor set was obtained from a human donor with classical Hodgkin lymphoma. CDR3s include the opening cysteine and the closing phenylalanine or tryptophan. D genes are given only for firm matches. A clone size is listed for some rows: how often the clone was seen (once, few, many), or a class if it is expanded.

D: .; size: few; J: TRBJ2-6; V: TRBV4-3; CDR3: CASSQERQGTGANVLTF; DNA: TGCGCCAGCAGCCAAGAGCGGCAGGGAACTGGGGCCAACGTCCTGACTTTC
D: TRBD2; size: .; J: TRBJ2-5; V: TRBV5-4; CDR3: CASSLAGGLPIGSGTQYF; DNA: TGTGCCAGCAGCTTAGCGGGGGGGCTCCCCATCGGATCGGGGACCCAGTACTTC
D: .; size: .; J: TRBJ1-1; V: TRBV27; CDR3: CASSTWGGNTEAFF; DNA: TGTGCCAGCAGTACTTGGGGCGGGAACACTGAAGCTTTCTTT
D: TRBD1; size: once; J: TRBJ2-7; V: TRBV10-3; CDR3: CAISDRYRGQGDHEQYF; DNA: TGTGCCATCAGTGATCGGTATAGAGGACAGGGAGATCACGAGCAGTACTTC
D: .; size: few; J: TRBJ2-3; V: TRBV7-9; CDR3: CASANRALMATQYF; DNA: TGTGCCAGCGCAAACAGGGCCTTAATGGCCACGCAGTATTTT
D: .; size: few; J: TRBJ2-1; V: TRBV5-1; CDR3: CASSFSGLNEQFF; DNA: TGCGCCAGCAGCTTCTCAGGGCTCAATGAGCAGTTCTTC
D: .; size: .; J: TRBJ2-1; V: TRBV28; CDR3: CASSPRLSFYNEQFF; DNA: TGTGCCAGCAGTCCCCGCCTCTCATTCTACAATGAGCAGTTCTTC
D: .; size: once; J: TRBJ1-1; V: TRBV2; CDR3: CASSDRYTEAFF; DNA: TGTGCCAGCAGTGATCGGTACACTGAAGCTTTCTTT
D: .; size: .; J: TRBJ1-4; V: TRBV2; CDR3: CASRGDLWELFF; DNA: TGTGCCAGCAGGGGGGACCTGTGGGAACTGTTTTTT
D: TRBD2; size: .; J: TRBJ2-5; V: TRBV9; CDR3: CASSSSGGAQETQYF; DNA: TGTGCCAGCAGCAGTAGCGGGGGAGCTCAAGAGACCCAGTACTTC
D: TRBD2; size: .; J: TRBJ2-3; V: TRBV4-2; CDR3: CASSQVASSGGLADTQYF; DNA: TGTGCCAGCAGCCAAGTAGCGTCTAGCGGGGGGCTGGCAGATACGCAGTATTTT
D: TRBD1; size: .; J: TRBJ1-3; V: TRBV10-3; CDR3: CAISGTGFGNTIYF; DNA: TGTGCCATCAGCGGGACAGGGTTTGGAAACACCATATATTTT
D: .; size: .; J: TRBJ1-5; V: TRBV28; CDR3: CASSFTVPGLGQPQHF; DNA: TGTGCCAGCAGTTTCACCGTACCGGGGCTCGGGCAGCCCCAGCATTTT
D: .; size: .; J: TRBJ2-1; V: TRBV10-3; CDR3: CAISDLIGDNEQFF; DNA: TGTGCCATCAGTGACCTAATAGGGGACAATGAGCAGTTCTTC